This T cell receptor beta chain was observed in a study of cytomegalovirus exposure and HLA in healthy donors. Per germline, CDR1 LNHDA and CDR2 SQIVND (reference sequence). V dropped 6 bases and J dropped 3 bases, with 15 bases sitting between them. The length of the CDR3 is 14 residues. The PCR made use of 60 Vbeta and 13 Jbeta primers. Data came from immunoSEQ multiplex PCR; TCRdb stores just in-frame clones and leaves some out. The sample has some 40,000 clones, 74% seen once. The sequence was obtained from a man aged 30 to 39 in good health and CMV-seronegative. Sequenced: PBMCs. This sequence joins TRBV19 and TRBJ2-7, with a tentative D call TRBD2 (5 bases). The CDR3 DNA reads TGTGCCAGTAGAAGATCGGGGTCTAGCTACGAGCAGTACTTC. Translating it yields CASRRSGSSYEQYF.